This T cell receptor (beta chain) originates from a study of shared clonotypes between healthy human individuals. The CDR3 spans 14 residues. Germline V gene data show CDR1 as SGHRS and CDR2 as YFSETQ. The V segment lost 1 base and the J segment 6 bases; nucleotides outside the gene matches: 7. In the original processing: ImmunoSEQ yielded junction-only sequences lacking quality scores, so filtering differed. Profiled with immunoSEQ multiplex PCR; TCRdb holds only in-frame clones, not every one. V, J and clone size derive from that table, while D and trimming were established from the DNA sequence. The table lists around 1.1 million clones, approximately 77% of them singletons, with over 0.8% in the top ten.

V is TRBV5-1 and J is TRBJ2-7; TRBD2 matches at 7 bases. The source is a man aged 18 to 35 in good health. Some clones in this sample may be carry-over from other donors' samples. Sequencing was done on a sample of memory CD4+ T cells from PBMCs. Subset denoted: CD45RA-negative fraction. The CDR3: CASSLLGGSREQYF. The CDR3 DNA follows: TGCGCCAGCAGCTTGCTCGGCGGGAGTCGCGAGCAGTACTTC.